This TCR beta chain is drawn from a study of T-cell memory formation after mild COVID-19. Study results and caveats: Second-wave clones that peaked on day 37 lacked confirmed SARS-CoV-2 specificity. CD4+ bias marked clones expanding day 15 to 37, unlike balanced contracting clones. Some SARS-CoV-2-responding clones were already detected in memory before infection.

One entry per CDR3 protein, called by TCRdb with MiXCR from the 5' RACE reads. The table includes roughly 550,000 distinct CDR3 sequences, roughly 20% detected once. In the case of this clonotype: Its antigen is unknown.

The CDR3 has 14 residues. Germline CDR1 is SEHNR and CDR2 is FQNEAQ (reference sequence). V lost 4 bases, J lost 6 bases, and 7 bases stayed unmatched. This chain links TRBV7-9 with TRBJ1-2; TRBD1 matches at 8 bases. This sequence was found in an adult woman who had mild COVID-19 (a few samples of this study predate the infection). Cell type and time point are not known. What was sequenced was PBMCs or a T cell subset sorted from them (not recorded which). The CDR3 DNA follows: TGTGCCAGCAGCTCGACAGGGGTACTTCATGGCTACACCTTC. Protein product: CASSSTGVLHGYTF.